These 5 T cell receptor beta chains were sequenced from one sample in a study of blood T cell repertoires in COVID-19. Clones were read by immunoSEQ multiplex PCR, and TCRdb kept only the in-frame ones, dropping some. The sample contains 69,000 or so clones, more than 80% of which appear only once. Sequencing was performed on peripheral blood. The receptors here all came from a woman older than 75 with active or convalescent COVID-19.

The genes are TRBV30 and TRBJ1-4, with 8 bases matching TRBD1. With 3 bases clipped from V and 7 bases from J, the junction kept 10 bases outside the gene matches. The CDR3 is made up of 15 amino acids. Germline V gene data show CDR1 as GTSNPN and CDR2 as SVGIG (reference sequence). The CDR3 sequence is CAWRSTQGAFEKLFF. In nucleotides, the CDR3 is TGTGCCTGGAGATCCACCCAGGGGGCGTTTGAAAAACTGTTTTTT. Combining the CDR3 with reference TRBV30 and TRBJ1-4 gives the whole variable domain SQTIHQWPATLVQPVGSPLSLECTVEGTSNPNLYWYRQAAGRGLQLLFYSVGIGQISSEVPQNLSASRPQDRQFILSSKKLLLSDSGFYLCAWRSTQGAFEKLFFGSGTQLSVL.

The DNA for the CDR3 is TGTGCCAGCAGCCTGACTAGCGGGGAGTCCTACAATGAGCAGTTCTTC. It encodes CASSLTSGESYNEQFF. The V and J genes are TRBV9 and TRBJ2-1, with 11 bases that match TRBD2. Germline CDR1 and CDR2: SGDLS and YYNGEE. This CDR3 contains 16 residues. The ends lost 4 bases at V and 1 base at J; junction bases unmatched: 4.

The chain joins TRBV6-1 to TRBJ2-2, with 8 positions matching TRBD1. Trimming cost V 2 bases and J 7 bases; bases outside gene matches: 6. The CDR3 totals 15 residues. Germline V gene sequence: CDR1 MNHNS, CDR2 SASEGT. The CDR3 region has the DNA TGTGCCAGCAGTGAATACCAGGGGGCAGGCGGGGAGCTGTTTTTT. This gives the protein CASSEYQGAGGELFF.

This sequence joins TRBV2 and TRBJ1-4, with a possible D match to TRBD1 (6 bases). CDR1 is SNHLY and CDR2 is FYNNEI in the germline V gene. With 6 bases removed from V and 10 bases from J, the gap between germline ends came to 12 bases. The CDR3 contains 12 residues. The CDR3 sequence is CASREGGVKLFF. CDR3 nucleotide sequence: TGTGCCAGCAGGGAGGGGGGGGTAAAACTGTTTTTT.

This clone was seen only a few times. The chain links TRBV24-1 to TRBJ1-4; 10 bases align to TRBD1. Germline CDR1 and CDR2: KGHDR and SFDVKD. The length of the CDR3 is 16 residues. The trim removed 4 bases at V and 5 bases at J, leaving 6 bases unmatched. CDR3 sequence (DNA): TGTGCCACCAGTGAGGCAGGGACAGGGGACAATGAAAAACTGTTTTTT. It yields the protein CATSEAGTGDNEKLFF.